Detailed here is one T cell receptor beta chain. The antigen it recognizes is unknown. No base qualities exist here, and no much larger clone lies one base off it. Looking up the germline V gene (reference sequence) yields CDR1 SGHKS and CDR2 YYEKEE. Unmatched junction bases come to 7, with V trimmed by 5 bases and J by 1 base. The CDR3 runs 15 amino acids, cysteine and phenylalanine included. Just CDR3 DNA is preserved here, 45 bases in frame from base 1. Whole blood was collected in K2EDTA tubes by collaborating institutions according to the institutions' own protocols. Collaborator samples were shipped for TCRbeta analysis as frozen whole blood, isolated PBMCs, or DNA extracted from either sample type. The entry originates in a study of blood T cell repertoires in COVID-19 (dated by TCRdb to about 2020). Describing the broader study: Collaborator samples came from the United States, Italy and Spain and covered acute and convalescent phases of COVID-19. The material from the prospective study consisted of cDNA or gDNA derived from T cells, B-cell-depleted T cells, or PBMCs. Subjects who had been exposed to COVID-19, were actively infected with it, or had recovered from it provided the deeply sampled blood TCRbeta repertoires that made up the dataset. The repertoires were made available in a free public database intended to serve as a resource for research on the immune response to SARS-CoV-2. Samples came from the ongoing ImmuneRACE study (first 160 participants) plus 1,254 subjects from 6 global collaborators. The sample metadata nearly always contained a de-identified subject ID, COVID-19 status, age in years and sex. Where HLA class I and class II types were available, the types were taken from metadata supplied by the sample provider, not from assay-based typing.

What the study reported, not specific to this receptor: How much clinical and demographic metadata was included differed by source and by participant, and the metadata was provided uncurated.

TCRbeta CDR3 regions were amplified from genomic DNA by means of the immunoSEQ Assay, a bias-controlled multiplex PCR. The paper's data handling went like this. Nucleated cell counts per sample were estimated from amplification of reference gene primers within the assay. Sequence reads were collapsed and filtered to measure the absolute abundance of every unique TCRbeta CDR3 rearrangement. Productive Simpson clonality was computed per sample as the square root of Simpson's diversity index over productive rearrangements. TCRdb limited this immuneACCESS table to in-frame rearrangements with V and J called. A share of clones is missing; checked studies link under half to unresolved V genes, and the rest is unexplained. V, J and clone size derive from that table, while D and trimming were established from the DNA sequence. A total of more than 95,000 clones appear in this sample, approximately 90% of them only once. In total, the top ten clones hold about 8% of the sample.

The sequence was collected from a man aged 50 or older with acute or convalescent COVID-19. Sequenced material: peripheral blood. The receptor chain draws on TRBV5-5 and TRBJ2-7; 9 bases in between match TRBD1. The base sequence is TGTGCCAGCAGTCTGGACAGGGGAAGTTCCTACGAGCAGTACTTC. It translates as CASSLDRGSSYEQYF.